Following are 11 T cell receptor beta chains from one sample sequenced in a study of blood T cells in healthy people across ages. A J-beta primer mix and a sample-barcoded 5' primer were used in a second PCR of roughly 6 to 11 cycles. TCRdb ran MiXCR on the 5' RACE reads and lists one entry per CDR3 protein. The repertoire consists of about 1.4 million distinct CDR3 sequences, with approximately 59% occurring once and the leading ten covering under 8.5%. The sample taken for sequencing was blood. The receptor source for this set is a man aged 18 to 35 in good health.

For this clonotype: One junction end disagrees with the germline gene, perhaps due to a read error. This chain joins TRBV10-3 and TRBJ1-2; D may be TRBD1 (5 bases). Looked up from germline, CDR1 is ENHRY and CDR2 is SYGVKD. CDR3 length: 13 residues. As DNA, the CDR3 is TGTGCCAGCAGTGGGACCTTTAACTATGGCTACACCTTC. This codes for CASSGTFNYGYTF.

The chain joins TRBV6-5 to TRBJ2-5; TRBD2 agrees at 10 bases. This CDR3 is built from 18 residues. From germline, CDR1 is MNHEY and CDR2 SVGAGI. The trim removed 0 bases at V and 0 bases at J, leaving 7 bases unmatched. The CDR3 region has the DNA TGTGCCAGCAGTTACTCCGGCATCGGGACTAGCGACCAAGAGACCCAGTACTTC. Its protein product is CASSYSGIGTSDQETQYF.

This chain joins TRBV5-1 and TRBJ1-1; TRBD1 agrees at 11 bases. The V gene end was trimmed by 4 bases and the J gene end by 5 bases; junction bases not matched to a gene: 4. This CDR3 has 14 residues. Looked up from germline, CDR1 is SGHRS and CDR2 is YFSETQ. The CDR3 region is CASSNRDRGTEAFF. The DNA for the CDR3 is TGCGCCAGCAGCAACCGGGACAGGGGGACTGAAGCTTTCTTT.

This sequence joins TRBV4-2 and TRBJ2-1; the D is unclear. Germline V gene lookup returns CDR1 LGHNA and CDR2 YNFKEQ. The CDR3 totals 13 residues. Trimming pared 1 base from V and 3 bases from J, leaving 4 bases between. In DNA, the CDR3 is TGTGCCAGCAGCCAAGTGGACTACAATGAGCAGTTCTTC. Protein sequence: CASSQVDYNEQFF.

The chain has TRBV27 and TRBJ2-3; the match to TRBD1 covers 10 bases. V was clipped by 5 bases and J by 10 bases; unmatched bases: 0. The CDR3 sequence is 11 residues long. In germline, CDR1 is MNHEY, CDR2 SMNVEV (reference sequence). CDR3 region: CASSGQGAQYF. DNA of the CDR3: TGTGCCAGCAGTGGACAGGGGGCGCAGTATTTT.

This sequence joins TRBV9 and TRBJ2-4, with 9 bases identical to TRBD1. The closer fit of TRBJ2-7 to the DNA end suggests the J call may be wrong. CDR1 and CDR2 from the germline V gene are SGDLS and YYNGEE. The CDR3 contains 14 residues. CDR3 residues: CASSVGQGTDEQYF. The CDR3 DNA reads as TGTGCCAGCAGCGTGGGACAGGGAACCGACGAGCAGTACTTC.

The chain recombines TRBV7-9 with TRBJ2-1; 11 bases map to TRBD2. CDR1 SEHNR and CDR2 FQNEAQ come from the germline V gene (reference sequence). Losses at the gene ends were 3 bases for V and 4 bases for J; bases not matched to a gene: 5. The CDR3 has 16 amino acids. The CDR3 DNA reads as TGTGCCAGCAGCTTCGGTGTAGCGGGGGGGTACAATGAGCAGTTCTTC. This encodes CASSFGVAGGYNEQFF.

The chain carries TRBV5-1 and TRBJ2-1; TRBD2 aligns across 11 bases. Germline CDR1 reads SGHRS; CDR2 reads YFSETQ. This CDR3 comprises 13 residues. The trim removed 5 bases at V and 14 bases at J, leaving 9 bases unmatched. CDR3 bases: TGCGCCAGCAGGAACCCGACTAGCGGGGAAAAGTTCTTC. Translated: CASRNPTSGEKFF.

This clonotype was seen a few times. The J gene is TRBJ2-7, the V gene TRBV7-2; the match to TRBD2 covers 7 bases. V was clipped by 1 base and J by 5 bases; unmatched bases: 8. Germline assignment: CDR1 SGHTA and CDR2 FQGNSA. The CDR3 has 15 residues. CDR3 protein: CASSLDTSRGNEQYF. In DNA form, the CDR3 reads TGTGCCAGCAGCTTAGATACCTCGCGGGGGAACGAGCAGTACTTC.

The genes are TRBV5-1 and TRBJ2-1, with 7 nucleotides matching TRBD1. The CDR3 runs 14 residues. Germline V CDR1 and CDR2: SGHRS, YFSETQ. V lost 5 bases, J lost 10 bases, and 12 bases stayed unmatched. The CDR3 DNA reads TGCGCCAGCAGTCTATCCCAGGGGGTAGGCGAGCAGTTCTTC. This gives the protein CASSLSQGVGEQFF.

This chain joins TRBV29-1 and TRBJ2-5, with 7 bases fitting TRBD1. Gene TRBJ2-7 matches the end of the DNA better, so the J call may be wrong. Germline CDR1 reads SQVTM; CDR2 reads ANQGSEA. This CDR3 has 14 amino acids. CDR3 region: CSVEAFDRAGEQYF. Here the CDR3 DNA reads TGCAGCGTTGAAGCTTTTGACAGGGCTGGCGAGCAGTACTTC.